This is a list of T cell receptor beta chains from one sample in a study of response to subunit inactivated influenza vaccine. TCRdb ran MiXCR on the RT-PCR reads and lists one entry per CDR3 protein. Seen here are about 540,000 distinct CDR3 sequences, 20% to 25% observed once, and the top ten hold around 2.8%. Another study also made use of these data, one on T cells expressing NK-cell markers.

Material: CD4+ T cells sorted from PBMCs, obtained about 12 days after vaccination. These receptor sequences come from a man aged 50 or older who received an inactivated influenza vaccine. Each CDR3 is given without its conserved first and last residue.

TRBV5-1	ASSREGGYEQY
TRBV30	AWGDTSIGTQY
TRBV24-1	ATSDSGTGDQETQY
TRBV24-1	ATSDPLRGPTGELF
TRBV6-2/TRBV6-3	ASKVAGGYNEQF
TRBV20-1	SAIKGRNEQF
TRBV18	ASSPPVGEQF
TRBV15	ATSRDPKYEQF
TRBV28	ASRSGGARNEQF
TRBV10-2	ASYQGGLTDTQS
TRBV5-1	ASSLGTSGGYEQY
TRBV24-1	ATSDSLDTGELF
TRBV19	ASRIPGAGNTIY
TRBV15	ATSRADWSKTEHPDTQY
TRBV3-1	ASSQDGQISHETQY
TRBV15	ATSREPGGYEQY
TRBV11-2	ASSRRDVWNTGELF
TRBV20-1	SASRGARSYEQY
TRBV6-2/TRBV6-3	ASKQFPGQGVRDTKNIQY
TRBV20-1	SANGLSTYEQY
TRBV5-1	ASSRTSLGSYEQY
TRBV19	ASSRTAINEKLF
TRBV28	ASSLFPRAGSEQY
TRBV3-1	ASSPTGGEFRAF
TRBV7-9	ASSRQGAGRETQY
TRBV12-3/TRBV12-4	ASSAGTTNNEQF
TRBV5-1	ASSSRQRASSYNEQF
TRBV6-2/TRBV6-3	ASSYSAGGDNEQF
TRBV4-3	ASSQEIYTDTQY
TRBV27	ASSRRQEDYGYT
TRBV6-2/TRBV6-3	ASSNFQSQPQH
TRBV20-1	SARPGGMKTQY
TRBV7-2	ASSLARPGSNQPQH
TRBV10-3	AIRPTSGSTDTQY
TRBV20-1	SARFPSRSYNEQF
TRBV6-2/TRBV6-3	ARTGRLNEKLF
TRBV5-1	ASGEEDMNTEAF
TRBV18	ASSVQRGRGELF
TRBV11-2	ASSWTGAYNEQF
TRBV12-3/TRBV12-4	ASSLRTGAPTNEKLF
TRBV7-9	ASSSGTAYGETQY
TRBV5-4	ASSLESSADTQY
TRBV7-9	ASTTITGTGGSPLH
TRBV20-1	SASVLGRGRTLHEQY
TRBV12-3/TRBV12-4	ASSPPGLDYGYT
TRBV11-2	ASSSELATEQY
TRBV5-1	ASSSGQIRANYGYT
TRBV20-1	SARSTGAGGTDTQY
TRBV12-3/TRBV12-4	ASSSWPVGSGNTIY
TRBV5-1	ASSFQSSYNSPLH
TRBV20-1	SARSFGGYT
TRBV20-1	SGAGPSYNEQF
TRBV9	ASSVEGTSDETQY
TRBV20-1	SARDGGQNGELF